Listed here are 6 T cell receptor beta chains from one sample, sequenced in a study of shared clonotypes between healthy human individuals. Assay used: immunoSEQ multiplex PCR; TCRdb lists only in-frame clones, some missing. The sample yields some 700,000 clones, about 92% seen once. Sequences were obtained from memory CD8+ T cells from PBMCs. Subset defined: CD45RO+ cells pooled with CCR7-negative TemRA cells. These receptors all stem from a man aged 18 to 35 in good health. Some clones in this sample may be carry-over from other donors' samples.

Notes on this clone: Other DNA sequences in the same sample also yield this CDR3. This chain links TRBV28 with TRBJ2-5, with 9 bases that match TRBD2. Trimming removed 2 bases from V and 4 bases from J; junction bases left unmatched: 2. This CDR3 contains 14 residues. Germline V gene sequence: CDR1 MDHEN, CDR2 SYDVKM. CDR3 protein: CASSLGGRGETQYF. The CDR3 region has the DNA TGTGCCAGCAGTTTAGGCGGGAGGGGAGAGACCCAGTACTTC. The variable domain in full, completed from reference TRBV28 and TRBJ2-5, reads DVKVTQSSRYLVKRTGEKVFLECVQDMDHENMFWYRQDPGLGLRLIYFSYDVKMKEKGDIPEGYSVSREKKERFSLILESASTNQTSMYLCASSLGGRGETQYFGPGTRLLVL.

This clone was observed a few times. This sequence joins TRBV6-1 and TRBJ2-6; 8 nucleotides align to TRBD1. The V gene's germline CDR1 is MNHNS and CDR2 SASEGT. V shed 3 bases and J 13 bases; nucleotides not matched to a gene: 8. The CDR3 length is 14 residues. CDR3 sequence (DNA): TGTGCCAGCAGTGAGACAGGGGTTGGTGGAGTCCTGACTTTC. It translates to CASSETGVGGVLTF.

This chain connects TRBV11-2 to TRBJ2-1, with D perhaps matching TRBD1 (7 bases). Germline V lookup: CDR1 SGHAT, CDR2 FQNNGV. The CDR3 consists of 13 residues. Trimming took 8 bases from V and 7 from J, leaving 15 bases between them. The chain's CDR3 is CASRQGGVNEQFF. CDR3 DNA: TGTGCCAGCCGCCAGGGGGGAGTGAATGAGCAGTTCTTC.

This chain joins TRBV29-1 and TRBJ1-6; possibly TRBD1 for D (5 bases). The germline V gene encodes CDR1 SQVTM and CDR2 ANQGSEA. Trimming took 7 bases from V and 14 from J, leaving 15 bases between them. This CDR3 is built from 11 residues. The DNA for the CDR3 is TGCAGCGCACGGTCGGGGGGAGCCCTCCACTTT. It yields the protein CSARSGGALHF.

Written as DNA, the CDR3 is TGTGCCAGCAGTTATACTGGGGACGGCTACACCTTC. Translating it yields CASSYTGDGYTF. The chain employs TRBV28 and TRBJ1-2; D is perhaps TRBD1 (5 bases). Germline CDR1 is MDHEN and CDR2 is SYDVKM. V was clipped by 4 bases and J by 8 bases, with 11 bases between them. This CDR3 region has 12 residues.

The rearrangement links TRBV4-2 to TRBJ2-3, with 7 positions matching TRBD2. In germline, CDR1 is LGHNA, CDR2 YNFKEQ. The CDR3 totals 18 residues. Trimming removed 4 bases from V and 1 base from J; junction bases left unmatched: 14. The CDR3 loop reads CASSPRGGLAEGTDTQYF. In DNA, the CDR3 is TGTGCCAGCAGCCCGCGAGGAGGCCTAGCGGAGGGCACAGATACGCAGTATTTT.